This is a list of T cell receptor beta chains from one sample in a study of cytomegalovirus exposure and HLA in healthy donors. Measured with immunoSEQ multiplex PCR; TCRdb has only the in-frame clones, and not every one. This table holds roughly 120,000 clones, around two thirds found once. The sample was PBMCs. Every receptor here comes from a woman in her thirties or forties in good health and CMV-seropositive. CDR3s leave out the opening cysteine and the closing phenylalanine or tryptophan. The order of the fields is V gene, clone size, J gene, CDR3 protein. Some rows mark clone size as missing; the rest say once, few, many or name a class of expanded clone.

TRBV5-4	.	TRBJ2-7	ASSRARGGHYSYEQY
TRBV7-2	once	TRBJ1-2	ASSLTGGPYGYT
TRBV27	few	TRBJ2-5	ASRVGLAGETQY
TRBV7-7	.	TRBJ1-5	ASSAPMTNQPQH
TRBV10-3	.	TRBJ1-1	AISGGGTRAF
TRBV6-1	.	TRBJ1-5	ASSERQLGQPQH
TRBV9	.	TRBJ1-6	ASSVDGNNSPLH
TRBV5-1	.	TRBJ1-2	ASSSQGQGNGYT
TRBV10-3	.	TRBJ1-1	AISEGQGETEAF
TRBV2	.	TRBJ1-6	ASSLYRVATSPLH
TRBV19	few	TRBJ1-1	ASSIVVRDRGRRDTEAF
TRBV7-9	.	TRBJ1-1	ASRLTGGDWDTEAF
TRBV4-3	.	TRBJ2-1	ASSQGGAVYNEQF
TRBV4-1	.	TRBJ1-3	ASSQESVPGLLSGNTIY
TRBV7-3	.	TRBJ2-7	ASSAASGSYEQY
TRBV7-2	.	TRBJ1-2	ASSSKEGARGYT